This TCR beta chain was identified during a study of blood T cell repertoires in COVID-19 (dated by TCRdb to about 2020). General notes on the study: The collaborator samples originated in the United States, Italy and Spain and spanned the acute and convalescent phases of COVID-19. The prospective study material was composed of cDNA or gDNA derived from T cells, B-cell-depleted T cells, or PBMCs. The dataset comprised deeply sampled blood TCRbeta repertoires from subjects exposed to, actively infected with, or recovered from COVID-19. The repertoires were released in a freely available public database intended as a resource for research on the immune response to SARS-CoV-2. Samples were obtained from the ongoing ImmuneRACE study (first 160 participants) and from 1,254 subjects provided by 6 global collaborators. Nearly every sample came with metadata listing a de-identified subject ID, COVID-19 status, age in years and sex. HLA class I and class II types, where available, came from metadata supplied by the sample provider rather than from assay-based typing. The investigation overall reported the following: The amount of clinical and demographic metadata varied by source and participant and was provided uncurated.

To note about this clone: What this receptor recognizes is not known. No base quality values were provided; no much bigger clone lies one nucleotide off.

The CDR3 contains 14 residues, cysteine and valine counted. Kept here is only the CDR3 DNA, which spans 42 bases and is read in frame from base 1. Reading the germline V gene gives CDR1 SGHRS and CDR2 YFSETQ. Unmatched junction bases come to 10, with V trimmed by 4 bases and J by 7 bases. Each collaborating institution followed its own protocols to collect whole blood in K2EDTA tubes. For TCRbeta analysis, collaborator samples were shipped as frozen whole blood, as isolated PBMCs, or as DNA extracted from either sample type. The immunoSEQ Assay, a bias-controlled multiplex PCR, was used to amplify TCRbeta CDR3 regions from genomic DNA. Processing in the source paper ran as follows. Within the assay, amplification of reference gene primers was used to estimate how many nucleated cells each sample contained. Sequence reads were collapsed and filtered to measure the absolute abundance of every unique TCRbeta CDR3 rearrangement. Productive Simpson clonality was computed per sample as the square root of Simpson's diversity index over productive rearrangements. What TCRdb holds here is the immuneACCESS table cut down to in-frame rearrangements. Part of the clones is not present; checked against another copy, under half of the missing clones reflect an unresolved V gene, and the others are unexplained. That table is the source of V, J and clone size, and D and trimming were worked out from the DNA. The sample table holds about 140,000 clones, of which under 85% were seen once. Together, the top ten hold 8.8% of the sample.

The origin of this receptor is a woman of 80 years or more in a cohort sampled during active or convalescent COVID-19. The sample consisted of peripheral blood. The rearranged chain carries TRBV5-1 and TRBJ2-7; TRBD1 lines up with 8 middle nucleotides. The CDR3 reads as follows: CASSKDRGSREQYV. The nucleotide sequence is TGCGCCAGCAGCAAAGACAGGGGATCTAGAGAGCAGTACGTC.